Each of the 32 T cell receptor beta chains below was sequenced from the same sample in a study of siplizumab effects on memory and regulatory T cells (dated by TCRdb to between 2019 and 2020). Preparation of the library involved the immunoSEQ multiplex PCR assay. As stored in TCRdb, this immuneACCESS dataset retains in-frame rearrangements with V and J assigned. A fraction of the clones does not appear; measured against another copy, unresolved V genes explain less than half of the discrepancy, and the remainder lacks a known reason. This sample is represented by roughly 100,000 clones; approximately 90% of them were singletons. The ten largest clonotypes hold 0.9% to 1.4% of the sample. The sequenced sample consisted of CD4+ T cells sorted from blood. These TCRs come from a human donor in good health.

The chain has TRBV5-4 and TRBJ2-1; 11 bases align to TRBD2. The germline V gene has CDR1 SGHNT and CDR2 YYREEE (reference sequence). V shed 6 bases and J 3 bases; nucleotides not matched to a gene: 2. The CDR3 is 14 amino acids. The DNA for the CDR3 is TGTGCCAGCAAACTAGCGGGAGACTACAATGAGCAGTTCTTC. As protein: CASKLAGDYNEQFF.

This clone has only a few counts. The chain links TRBV6-4 to TRBJ2-1; 10 nucleotides line up with TRBD2. Germline values: CDR1 MRHNA, CDR2 SNTAGT. J gave up 6 bases and V 3 bases, and 2 bases lay outside the gene matches. This CDR3 is built from 14 residues. CDR3 sequence reads: CASSELAGPNEQFF. As DNA, the CDR3 is TGTGCCAGCAGTGAACTAGCGGGGCCCAATGAGCAGTTCTTC.

V gene TRBV7-9 combines with J gene TRBJ2-1; either TRBD1 or TRBD2 may supply D (5 bases each). In germline, CDR1 is SEHNR, CDR2 FQNEAQ (reference sequence). This CDR3 has 11 residues. Trimming stripped 10 bases from V and 9 bases from J, with 13 bases between. This CDR3 reads CATPGGTEQFF. CDR3 nucleotides: TGTGCCACCCCTGGGGGAACTGAGCAGTTCTTC.

The CDR3 region is CASSGSRLEGGDQPQHF. Written as DNA, the CDR3 is TGTGCCAGCAGTGGGAGCAGGCTAGAGGGAGGGGATCAGCCCCAGCATTTT. This chain links TRBV2 with TRBJ1-5; D may be TRBD1 (5 bases). Trimming removed 4 bases from V and 5 bases from J, with 21 bases in between. Germline loops: CDR1 SNHLY, CDR2 FYNNEI. The CDR3 is 17 amino acids.

This clone has a single count. The V gene is TRBV15, the J gene TRBJ2-7; D unclear. Deletions cut 0 bases from V and 2 bases from J, with 20 bases between. In germline, CDR1 is LNHNV, CDR2 YYDKDF (reference sequence). The CDR3 length is 18 residues. The CDR3 protein is CATSRDPEDAVRAYEQYF. CDR3 DNA: TGTGCCACCAGCAGAGATCCCGAAGACGCTGTAAGAGCCTACGAGCAGTACTTC. The full variable domain, with the rest looked up from reference TRBV15 and TRBJ2-7, is DAMVIQNPRYQVTQFGKPVTLSCSQTLNHNVMYWYQQKSSQAPKLLFHYYDKDFNNEADTPDNFQSRRPNTSFCFLDIRSPGLGDTAMYLCATSRDPEDAVRAYEQYFGPGTRLTVT.

This clone was counted between two and nine times. The chain is built from TRBV4-1 and TRBJ2-7; possibly TRBD1 for D (5 bases). CDR3 length: 13 residues. The ends were cut back, 4 bases at V and 3 bases at J, with 10 bases in the middle. Germline CDR1 and CDR2: MGHRA and YSYEKL. CDR3 DNA sequence: TGCGCCAGCAGCCGCAGCCAGGGCTACGAGCAGTACTTC. The encoded protein is CASSRSQGYEQYF.

V usage is TRBV19 and J usage is TRBJ1-1, with D uncertain. CDR1 and CDR2 (germline): LNHDA, SQIVND (reference sequence). The V and J ends lost 0 bases and 4 bases respectively, with 6 bases between them. The CDR3 spans 13 residues. The CDR3 protein is CASSIDAGTEAFF. Here the CDR3 DNA reads TGTGCCAGTAGTATAGATGCGGGCACTGAAGCTTTCTTT.

The V gene is TRBV7-2, the J gene TRBJ2-4, with D possibly matching TRBD2 (5 bases). The V end lost 1 base, the J end lost 4 bases, and 8 bases lay between the germline ends. The CDR3 sequence is 14 residues long. CDR1 SGHTA and CDR2 FQGNSA come from the germline V gene. The CDR3 sequence is CASSLGWRKNIQYF. The CDR3 nucleotides are TGTGCCAGCAGCTTAGGGTGGAGGAAAAACATTCAGTACTTC.

The chain uses TRBV18 and TRBJ2-6; D possibly corresponds to TRBD1 (7 bases). Germline-derived CDR1 and CDR2 are KGHSH and LQKENI. V lost 4 bases and J 2 bases, leaving 18 bases between the germline ends. The CDR3 runs 18 residues. DNA of the CDR3: TGTGCCAGCTCACAACGACAGGGTAGGACTACTGGGGCCAACGTCCTGACTTTC. It encodes CASSQRQGRTTGANVLTF.

The chain uses TRBV7-9 and TRBJ2-7, with a tentative D call TRBD1 (5 bases). Per the germline V gene, CDR1 is SEHNR and CDR2 is FQNEAQ (reference sequence). The ends were cut back, 5 bases at V and 6 bases at J, with 17 bases in the middle. The CDR3 runs 14 residues. The CDR3 region is CASSGLTVPLEQYF. As DNA, the CDR3 is TGTGCCAGCAGCGGTCTGACAGTCCCCCTCGAGCAGTACTTC.

This chain links TRBV10-1 with TRBJ2-2; TRBD1 or TRBD2 may be the D gene (6 bases each). The CDR3 runs to 15 residues. Looked up from germline, CDR1 is WNHNN and CDR2 is SYGVQD (reference sequence). Trimming took off 10 bases at V and 4 bases at J, with 19 bases between the two ends. CDR3 nucleotide sequence: TGCGCCATCCCGTTGGGGGGCGCAAGCACCGGGGAGCTGTTTTTT. The encoded protein is CAIPLGGASTGELFF.

The genes are TRBV7-6 and TRBJ2-5, with 7 positions matching TRBD1. Per the germline V gene, CDR1 is SGHVS and CDR2 is FNYEAQ. V lost 6 bases and J lost 0; bases outside the gene matches: 7. The CDR3 covers 15 residues. In DNA, the CDR3 is TGTGCCAGCAGACAGAATACAGGGGACCAAGAGACCCAGTACTTC. Amino acids: CASRQNTGDQETQYF. Full variable domain (remainder filled in from reference TRBV7-6 and TRBJ2-5): GAGVSQSPRYKVTKRGQDVALRCDPISGHVSLYWYRQALGQGPEFLTYFNYEAQQDKSGLPNDRFSAERPEGSISTLTIQRTEQRDSAMYRCASRQNTGDQETQYFGPGTRLLVL.

This clone occurred once. The V and J genes are TRBV27 and TRBJ2-2; perhaps TRBD1 as D (5 bases). Trimming stripped 3 bases from V and 15 bases from J, with 17 bases between. This CDR3 spans 13 amino acids. Germline V lookup: CDR1 MNHEY, CDR2 SMNVEV (reference sequence). The CDR3 protein is CASSFNRFSRMFF. In nucleotides, the CDR3 is TGTGCCAGCAGTTTTAACAGGTTTAGTAGGATGTTTTTT.

In this sample, this clone turned up a few times. The chain has TRBV11-2 and TRBJ2-1; D is uncertain. Germline CDR1 SGHAT, CDR2 FQNNGV. Trimming removed 3 bases from V and 7 bases from J, with 13 bases in between. This CDR3 contains 14 residues. CDR3 in DNA: TGTGCCAGCAGCTTTCGTCGGAATACGAATGAGCAGTTCTTC. This gives the protein CASSFRRNTNEQFF. The full variable domain, its missing parts supplied by reference TRBV11-2 and TRBJ2-1, is EAGVAQSPRYKIIEKRQSVAFWCNPISGHATLYWYQQILGQGPKLLIQFQNNGVVDDSQLPKDRFSAERLKGVDSTLKIQPAKLEDSAVYLCASSFRRNTNEQFFGPGTRLTVL.

This clone has more than one count but fewer than ten. The V call is TRBV29-1, the J call TRBJ1-1, with TRBD1 as a possible D gene (6 bases). The CDR3 is 12 amino acids. V was shortened by 7 bases and J by 1 base, with 10 bases between the two germline ends. CDR1 and CDR2 from the germline V gene are SQVTM and ANQGSEA. CDR3 loop: CSGRTANTEAFF. Here the CDR3 DNA reads TGCAGCGGTCGGACAGCGAACACTGAAGCTTTCTTT.

This chain's CDR3 is CASREQGPSYEQYF. The CDR3 region has the DNA TGTGCCAGCAGGGAACAGGGGCCCTCCTACGAGCAGTACTTC. This chain links TRBV28 with TRBJ2-7; 7 nucleotides agree with TRBD1. Germline values: CDR1 MDHEN, CDR2 SYDVKM. Losses at the gene ends were 6 bases for V and 0 bases for J; bases not matched to a gene: 5. The CDR3 consists of 14 residues.

The chain uses TRBV6-5 and TRBJ1-1, with D unresolved. The CDR3 runs to 12 residues. V was cut by 2 bases and J by 8 bases, with 9 bases left in between. CDR1 and CDR2 from the germline V gene are MNHEY and SVGAGI. The CDR3 region is CASSYASTEAFF. CDR3 bases: TGTGCCAGCAGTTACGCGTCGACCGAAGCTTTCTTT.

The J gene is TRBJ1-3, the V gene TRBV5-4; D is unclear. The germline gives CDR1 SGHNT, CDR2 YYREEE (reference sequence). V gave up 0 bases and J gave up 0 bases, with 10 bases separating them. The length of the CDR3 is 16 residues. The DNA for the CDR3 is TGTGCCAGCAGCTTGGCTGGATCCCTCTCTGGAAACACCATATATTTT. Translation gives CASSLAGSLSGNTIYF.

The rearrangement uses TRBV27 and TRBJ1-5; perhaps TRBD1 as D (5 bases). Between the trimmed V and J ends, which lost 5 bases and 5 bases, there was a span of 16 bases. Germline lookup yields CDR1 MNHEY and CDR2 SMNVEV (reference sequence). The CDR3 runs 15 residues. In DNA form, the CDR3 reads TGTGCCAGCAGTCTCGACAGATTGCCTCATCAGCCCCAGCATTTT. Translated: CASSLDRLPHQPQHF.

V gene TRBV6-6 combines with J gene TRBJ2-2; D perhaps matches TRBD2 (5 bases). CDR1 is MNHNY and CDR2 is SVGAGI in the germline V gene (reference sequence). With 6 bases removed from V and 5 bases from J, the gap between germline ends came to 16 bases. This CDR3 spans 15 amino acids. CDR3 amino acids: CASRPTGSGTGELFF. In nucleotides, the CDR3 is TGTGCCAGCAGGCCCACTGGGAGTGGAACCGGGGAGCTGTTTTTT.

This chain joins TRBV11-1 and TRBJ1-1; D is perhaps TRBD1 (5 bases). In germline, CDR1 is SGHAT, CDR2 FQDESV (reference sequence). Trimming stripped 4 bases from V and 4 bases from J, with 16 bases between. CDR3 size: 15 residues. The CDR3 nucleotides are TGTGCCAGCAGCTCCCGGAGTGGGACGAGCACTGAAGCTTTCTTT. The encoded protein is CASSSRSGTSTEAFF.

The chain has TRBV6-5 and TRBJ2-7; 7 bases line up with TRBD2. CDR1 is MNHEY and CDR2 is SVGAGI in the germline V gene. J was trimmed by 0 bases and V by 5 bases; bases with no gene match: 1. CDR3 length: 13 residues. This CDR3 reads CASSRDYSYEQYF. The CDR3, as DNA: TGTGCCAGCAGTCGGGACTACTCCTACGAGCAGTACTTC.

The rearrangement joins TRBV5-4 to TRBJ2-1, with D unresolved. The germline CDR1 and CDR2 sequences are SGHNT and YYREEE (reference sequence). Trimming shortened V by 4 bases and J by 7 bases, and 18 bases separated the two germline ends. The length of the CDR3 is 15 residues. The CDR3 loop is CASSKDLERRNEQFF. The CDR3 nucleotides are TGTGCCAGCAGCAAAGACCTCGAAAGAAGGAATGAGCAGTTCTTC.

This rearrangement joins TRBV2 to TRBJ1-2; D is uncertain. Germline CDR1 reads SNHLY; CDR2 reads FYNNEI. The CDR3 is 17 amino acids. Trimming took 1 base from V and 1 from J, leaving 16 bases between them. This chain's CDR3 is CASSEGAAAPFNYGYTF. The DNA for the CDR3 is TGTGCCAGCAGTGAAGGCGCTGCGGCCCCTTTTAACTATGGCTACACCTTC.

This clone was observed once. The gene calls are TRBV5-1 and TRBJ2-7; either TRBD1 or TRBD2 may fit D (5 bases each). This CDR3 spans 15 amino acids. V was trimmed by 4 bases and J by 5 bases, leaving 19 bases between them. Germline CDR1 and CDR2: SGHRS and YFSETQ. The CDR3 protein is CASSRSGTVLNEQYF. CDR3 nucleotides: TGCGCCAGCAGCCGCTCCGGGACGGTACTCAACGAGCAGTACTTC. The full variable domain, with the rest looked up from reference TRBV5-1 and TRBJ2-7, is KAGVTQTPRYLIKTRGQQVTLSCSPISGHRSVSWYQQTPGQGLQFLFEYFSETQRNKGNFPGRFSGRQFSNSRSEMNVSTLELGDSALYLCASSRSGTVLNEQYFGPGTRLTVT.

In this sample, this clone turned up once. The rearrangement uses TRBV28 and TRBJ2-1, with 8 nucleotides matching TRBD2. Trimming cost V 5 bases and J 7 bases; bases outside gene matches: 19. Germline values: CDR1 MDHEN, CDR2 SYDVKM. This CDR3 comprises 18 residues. The CDR3 DNA sequence: TGTGCCAGCAGTCGGGGGGGCCGTGCGCGCGCGACTTGGAATGAGCAGTTCTTC. This translates into CASSRGGRARATWNEQFF.

The sample holds a few counts of this clone. This chain connects TRBV29-1 to TRBJ2-7; perhaps TRBD1 as D (6 bases). The CDR3 totals 11 residues. Trimming took 6 bases from V and 2 from J, leaving 8 bases between them. The V gene's germline CDR1 is SQVTM and CDR2 ANQGSEA. The CDR3 loop is CSVGHTYEQYF. Here the CDR3 DNA reads TGCAGCGTGGGACATACCTACGAGCAGTACTTC.

The chain uses TRBV18 and TRBJ2-4; 8 bases are shared with TRBD2. Germline values: CDR1 KGHSH, CDR2 LQKENI. V shed 2 bases and J 1 base; nucleotides not matched to a gene: 4. This CDR3 has 16 residues. The CDR3 DNA reads TGTGCCAGCTCACCAGACGGCGGGGGGGCCAAAAACATTCAGTACTTC. It yields the protein CASSPDGGGAKNIQYF.

V gene TRBV6-5 combines with J gene TRBJ2-3; the D is unclear. There are 11 residues in the CDR3. Per the germline V gene, CDR1 is MNHEY and CDR2 is SVGAGI. V lost 5 bases and J 3 bases, leaving 3 bases between the germline ends. The CDR3 region is CASSNTDTQYF. CDR3 DNA sequence: TGTGCCAGCAGTAATACAGATACGCAGTATTTT.

The J gene is TRBJ2-5, the V gene TRBV7-3; D is undetermined. Trimming pared 2 bases from V and 2 bases from J, leaving 12 bases between. In germline, CDR1 is SGHTA, CDR2 FQGTGA. The CDR3 extends over 15 amino acids. The CDR3 sequence: CASSLWGNQQETQYF. The DNA of the CDR3 is TGTGCCAGCAGCTTATGGGGAAACCAACAAGAGACCCAGTACTTC.

The chain is built from TRBV9 and TRBJ1-1, with 10 positions matching TRBD1. V was clipped by 3 bases and J by 2 bases; unmatched bases: 13. This CDR3 has 18 residues. Germline lookup yields CDR1 SGDLS and CDR2 YYNGEE. CDR3 sequence (DNA): TGTGCCAGCAGCGGACGCCCGACAGGGGGCATAGGTAACACTGAAGCTTTCTTT. Translation gives CASSGRPTGGIGNTEAFF.

This rearrangement joins TRBV7-3 to TRBJ2-2; D unclear. CDR3 size: 14 residues. CDR1 SGHTA and CDR2 FQGTGA come from the germline V gene. Trimming cost V 4 bases and J 0 bases, with 6 bases left between them. This CDR3 is CASSSQANTGELFF. The CDR3 nucleotides read TGTGCCAGCAGCTCCCAGGCGAACACCGGGGAGCTGTTTTTT.